This T cell receptor beta chain was recorded in a study of T cell responses to AZD1222 COVID-19 vaccine. Study-level points and caveats: Among those given AZD1222, only 6 or 7 were seropositive at baseline. When two AZD1222 doses had been given, Spike-specific TCR breadth and depth rose.

On this clone: Its target is not known.

Germline CDR1 and CDR2: DFQATT and SNEGSKA (reference sequence). The CDR3 is 11 residues long. Data came from immunoSEQ multiplex PCR; TCRdb stores just in-frame clones and leaves some out. The profile shows under 200,000 clones, approximately 90% of them singletons. V usage is TRBV20-1 and J usage is TRBJ1-1, with D maybe TRBD1 (5 bases). The sample consisted of peripheral blood, taken on day 0 of AZD1222 vaccination. The sequence was collected from an adult in good health. CDR3 nucleotides: TGCAGGGGGCTTTGGGGCACTGAAGCTTTCTTT. As protein: CRGLWGTEAFF.